What follows are 15 T cell receptor beta chains derived from one specimen sequenced in a study of shared clonotypes between healthy human individuals. Using immunoSEQ multiplex PCR, the repertoire was profiled, and TCRdb retains in-frame clones only, with some absent. This sample has 950,000 to 1,100,000 clones, with 65% to 75% found just once. Sequenced input: memory CD4+ T cells sorted from blood. The subset denotes: CD45RA-negative fraction. These receptors originate from a man aged 18 to 30 in good health.

The chain uses TRBV28 and TRBJ1-6, with 8 nucleotides matching TRBD1. Trimming removed 6 bases from V and 9 bases from J; junction bases left unmatched: 1. In germline, CDR1 is MDHEN, CDR2 SYDVKM. This CDR3 contains 12 residues. For the CDR3, the DNA is TGTGCCAGCAGAGGACAGGGTTCACCCCTCCACTTT. This translates into CASRGQGSPLHF.

The chain joins TRBV15 to TRBJ2-7; 12 positions match TRBD1. J gave up 6 bases and V 0 bases, and 9 bases lay outside the gene matches. The CDR3 spans 17 residues. In germline, CDR1 is LNHNV, CDR2 YYDKDF (reference sequence). In DNA form, the CDR3 reads TGTGCCACCAGCAGAGATCTCTCCGGGACAGGGGGCGGCGAGCAGTACTTC. Its translation: CATSRDLSGTGGGEQYF. The variable domain in full, with the rest retrieved from reference TRBV15 and TRBJ2-7, is DAMVIQNPRYQVTQFGKPVTLSCSQTLNHNVMYWYQQKSSQAPKLLFHYYDKDFNNEADTPDNFQSRRPNTSFCFLDIRSPGLGDTAMYLCATSRDLSGTGGGEQYFGPGTRLTVT.

This clone was seen only a few times. The CDR3, as DNA: TGTGCCAGCAGCTTTGCATCCCCCGGGACTATATCCTACGAGCAGTACTTC. This codes for CASSFASPGTISYEQYF. This rearrangement joins TRBV7-9 to TRBJ2-7; TRBD2 matches at 7 bases. The CDR3 extends over 17 amino acids. Germline trimming cut 3 bases from V and 1 base from J; bases unmatched to any gene: 12. Germline-derived CDR1 and CDR2 are SEHNR and FQNEAQ (reference sequence).

The chain couples TRBV4-3 to TRBJ2-1, with D possibly being TRBD1 or TRBD2 (5 bases each). CDR1 is LGHNA and CDR2 is YSLEER in the germline V gene. The CDR3 has 17 residues. With 4 bases removed from V and 0 bases from J, the gap between germline ends came to 16 bases. CDR3 region: CASSRQPPGSSYNEQFF. The CDR3 DNA reads as TGCGCCAGCAGCCGCCAACCCCCAGGGAGCTCCTACAATGAGCAGTTCTTC.

V usage is TRBV21-1 and J usage is TRBJ1-5. TRBV21-1 is listed as a pseudogene. There are 16 residues in the CDR3. The CDR3 nucleotides are TGTGCCAGCAGCCTTACTAGGGGGGATAGCAATCAGCCCCAGCATTTT. It yields the protein CASSLTRGDSNQPQHF.

Details on this clone: This specimen includes other DNA sequences encoding the same CDR3. The V call is TRBV5-1, the J call TRBJ2-2; 11 bases match TRBD1. From germline, CDR1 is SGHRS and CDR2 YFSETQ. V was pared by 3 bases and J by 5 bases, with 3 bases of the junction left unmatched. CDR3 length equals 15 residues. CDR3 nucleotide sequence: TGCGCCAGCAGCTCCGGGACAGGGGGAACCGGGGAGCTGTTTTTT. This sequence encodes CASSSGTGGTGELFF. The whole variable domain, filled in from reference TRBV5-1 and TRBJ2-2, reads KAGVTQTPRYLIKTRGQQVTLSCSPISGHRSVSWYQQTPGQGLQFLFEYFSETQRNKGNFPGRFSGRQFSNSRSEMNVSTLELGDSALYLCASSSGTGGTGELFFGEGSRLTVL.

The chain links TRBV5-6 to TRBJ2-1; no definite D call. This CDR3 contains 13 residues. The germline V gene encodes CDR1 SGHDT and CDR2 YYEEEE. V dropped 0 bases and J dropped 7 bases, with 8 bases sitting between them. In DNA, the CDR3 is TGTGCCAGCAGCTTGGACAGAACGAATGAGCAGTTCTTC. It encodes CASSLDRTNEQFF.

This clone was seen just once. The gene calls are TRBV28 and TRBJ2-7; 8 nucleotides agree with TRBD1. The CDR3 extends over 14 amino acids. The junction had 13 bases not matched to a gene; V was cut back by 9 bases and J by 6 bases. Per the germline V gene, CDR1 is MDHEN and CDR2 is SYDVKM. In nucleotides, the CDR3 is TGTGCCAGTACCGCCGGACAGGGATTTGTCGAGCAGTACTTC. Translated, it gives CASTAGQGFVEQYF. Full variable domain (outside the CDR3, taken from reference TRBV28 and TRBJ2-7): DVKVTQSSRYLVKRTGEKVFLECVQDMDHENMFWYRQDPGLGLRLIYFSYDVKMKEKGDIPEGYSVSREKKERFSLILESASTNQTSMYLCASTAGQGFVEQYFGPGTRLTVT.

The V call is TRBV4-1, the J call TRBJ2-5, with TRBD2 identical over 8 bases. CDR1 is MGHRA and CDR2 is YSYEKL in the germline V gene. Trimming removed 2 bases from V and 5 bases from J; junction bases left unmatched: 7. The CDR3 has 15 amino acids. Written as DNA, the CDR3 is TGCGCCAGCAGCCAACACTCAGCGGGGGTGGAGACCCAGTACTTC. It specifies CASSQHSAGVETQYF.

CDR3 protein: CASSVSLETYNEQFF. CDR3 in DNA: TGTGCCAGCAGCGTAAGTTTGGAAACCTACAATGAGCAGTTCTTC. This chain connects TRBV7-9 to TRBJ2-1; D is uncertain. Germline assignment: CDR1 SEHNR and CDR2 FQNEAQ (reference sequence). The germline V and J ends were trimmed by 5 bases and 2 bases, with 13 bases remaining between them. The CDR3 has 15 residues.

The J gene is TRBJ1-1, the V gene TRBV19; D call uncertain. V lost 6 bases and J lost 2, with 7 bases in between. CDR1 and CDR2 (germline): LNHDA, SQIVND (reference sequence). This CDR3 is built from 12 residues. In nucleotides, the CDR3 is TGTGCCAGTAGCGAGGGAAACACTGAAGCTTTCTTT. Translated: CASSEGNTEAFF.

The genes are TRBV9 and TRBJ1-1, with 7 bases that match TRBD1. The CDR3 is 16 amino acids. With V trimmed by 0 bases and J by 4 bases, 9 bases remained unmatched. Germline CDR1 SGDLS, CDR2 YYNGEE. The DNA of the CDR3 is TGTGCCAGCAGCGTAGGACAGGGCCAAAGGGTCACTGAAGCTTTCTTT. It specifies CASSVGQGQRVTEAFF.

This clone occurred once. The rearrangement links TRBV7-3 to TRBJ1-1, with D possibly matching TRBD1 (5 bases). CDR1 is SGHTA and CDR2 is FQGTGA in the germline V gene. The CDR3 totals 14 residues. Trimming cost V 4 bases and J 1 base, with 10 bases left between them. The CDR3 reads CASSSRGGNTEAFF. As DNA, the CDR3 is TGTGCCAGCAGCTCTCGGGGCGGGAACACTGAAGCTTTCTTT.

The chain links TRBV5-4 to TRBJ1-2; D is ambiguous. Germline CDR1 is SGHNT and CDR2 is YYREEE (reference sequence). V dropped 0 bases and J dropped 0 bases, with 12 bases sitting between them. CDR3 length: 16 residues. This CDR3 is CASSLGAGESNYGYTF. The DNA for the CDR3 is TGTGCCAGCAGCTTGGGTGCCGGGGAATCTAACTATGGCTACACCTTC.

The gene calls are TRBV27 and TRBJ1-6; 9 bases match TRBD1. CDR3 length: 15 amino acids. CDR1 MNHEY and CDR2 SMNVEV come from the germline V gene (reference sequence). The V and J ends lost 8 bases and 9 bases, in that order; junction bases with no gene match: 11. The CDR3 DNA is TGTGCCAGCTCCGCCGGAGGACAGGGGACTTCACCCCTCCACTTT. Residues: CASSAGGQGTSPLHF.